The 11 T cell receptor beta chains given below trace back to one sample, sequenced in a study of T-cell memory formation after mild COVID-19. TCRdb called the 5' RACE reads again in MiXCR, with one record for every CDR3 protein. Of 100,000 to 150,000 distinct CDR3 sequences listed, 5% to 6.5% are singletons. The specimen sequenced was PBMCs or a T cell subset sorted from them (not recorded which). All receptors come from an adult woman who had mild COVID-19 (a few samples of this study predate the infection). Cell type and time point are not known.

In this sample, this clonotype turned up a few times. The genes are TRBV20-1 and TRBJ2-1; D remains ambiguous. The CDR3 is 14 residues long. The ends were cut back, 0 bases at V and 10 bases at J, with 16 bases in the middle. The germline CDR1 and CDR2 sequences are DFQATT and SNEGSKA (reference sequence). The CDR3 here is CSAREPHRRLEQFF. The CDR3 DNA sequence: TGCAGTGCTAGAGAGCCTCACCGTAGATTGGAGCAGTTCTTC.

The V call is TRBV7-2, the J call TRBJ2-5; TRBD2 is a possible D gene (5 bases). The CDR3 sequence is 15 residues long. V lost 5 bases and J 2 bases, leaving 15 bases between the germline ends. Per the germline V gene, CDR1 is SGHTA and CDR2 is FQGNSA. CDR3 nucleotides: TGTGCCAGCAGCCCCCCACTAGGATCTCAAGAGACCCAGTACTTC. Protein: CASSPPLGSQETQYF. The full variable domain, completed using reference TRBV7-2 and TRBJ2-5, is GAGVSQSPSNKVTEKGKDVELRCDPISGHTALYWYRQSLGQGLEFLIYFQGNSAPDKSGLPSDRFSAERTGGSVSTLTIQRTQQEDSAVYLCASSPPLGSQETQYFGPGTRLLVL.

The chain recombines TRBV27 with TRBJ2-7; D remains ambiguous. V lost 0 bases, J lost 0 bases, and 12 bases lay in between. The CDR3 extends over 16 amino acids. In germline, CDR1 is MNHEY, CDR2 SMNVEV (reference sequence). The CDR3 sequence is CASSLSRTRSSYEQYF. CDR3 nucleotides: TGTGCCAGCAGTTTATCCCGAACACGAAGCTCCTACGAGCAGTACTTC.

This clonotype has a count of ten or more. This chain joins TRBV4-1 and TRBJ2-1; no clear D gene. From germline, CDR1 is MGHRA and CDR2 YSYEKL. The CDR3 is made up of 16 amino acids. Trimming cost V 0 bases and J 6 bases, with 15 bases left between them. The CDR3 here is CASSQEASSPRNEQFF. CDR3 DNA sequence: TGCGCCAGCAGCCAAGAGGCCAGCAGCCCTCGCAATGAGCAGTTCTTC.

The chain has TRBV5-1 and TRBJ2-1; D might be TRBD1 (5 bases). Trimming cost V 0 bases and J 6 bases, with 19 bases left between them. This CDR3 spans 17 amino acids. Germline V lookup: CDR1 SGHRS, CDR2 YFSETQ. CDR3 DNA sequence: TGCGCCAGCAGCTTGGACGTGACAGACCCTACTCTCAATGAGCAGTTCTTC. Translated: CASSLDVTDPTLNEQFF.

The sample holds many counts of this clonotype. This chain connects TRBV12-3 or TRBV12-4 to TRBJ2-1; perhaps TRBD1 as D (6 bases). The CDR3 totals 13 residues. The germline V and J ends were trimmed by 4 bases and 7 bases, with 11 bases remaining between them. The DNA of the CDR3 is TGTGCCAGCAGTTCCCACAGGGTTAATGAGCAGTTCTTC. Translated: CASSSHRVNEQFF.

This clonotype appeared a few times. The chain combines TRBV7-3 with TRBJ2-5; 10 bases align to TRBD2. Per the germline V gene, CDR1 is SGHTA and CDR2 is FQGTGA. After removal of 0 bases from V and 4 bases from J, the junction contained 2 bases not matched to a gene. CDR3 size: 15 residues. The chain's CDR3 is CASSLTAGGLETQYF. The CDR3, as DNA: TGTGCCAGCAGCTTAACAGCGGGGGGGCTAGAGACCCAGTACTTC.

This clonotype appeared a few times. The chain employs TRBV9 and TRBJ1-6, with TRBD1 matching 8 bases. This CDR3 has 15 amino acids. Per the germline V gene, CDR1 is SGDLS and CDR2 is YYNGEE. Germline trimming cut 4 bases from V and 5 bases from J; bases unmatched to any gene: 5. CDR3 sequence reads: CASSSRTGNNSPLHF. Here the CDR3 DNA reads TGTGCCAGCAGCTCCCGGACAGGGAATAATTCACCCCTCCACTTT.

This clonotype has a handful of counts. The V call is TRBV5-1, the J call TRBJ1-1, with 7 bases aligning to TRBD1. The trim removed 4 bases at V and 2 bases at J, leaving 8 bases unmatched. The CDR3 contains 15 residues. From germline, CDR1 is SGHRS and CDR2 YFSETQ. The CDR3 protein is CASSTGDSFNTEAFF. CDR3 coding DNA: TGCGCCAGCAGCACTGGGGACAGTTTTAACACTGAAGCTTTCTTT.

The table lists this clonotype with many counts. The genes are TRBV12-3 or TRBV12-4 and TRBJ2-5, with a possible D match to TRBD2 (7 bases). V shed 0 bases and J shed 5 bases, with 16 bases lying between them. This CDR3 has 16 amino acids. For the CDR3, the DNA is TGTGCCAGCAGTTTAGCGGGGGGGACAATGTGGGAGACCCAGTACTTC. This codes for CASSLAGGTMWETQYF.

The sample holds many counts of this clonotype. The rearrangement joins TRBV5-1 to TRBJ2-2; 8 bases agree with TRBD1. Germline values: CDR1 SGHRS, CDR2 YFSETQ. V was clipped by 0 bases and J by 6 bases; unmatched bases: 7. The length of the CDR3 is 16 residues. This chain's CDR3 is CASSLGQGKTPGELFF. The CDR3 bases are TGCGCCAGCAGCTTGGGACAGGGGAAAACGCCCGGGGAGCTGTTTTTT.